This passage covers 21 T cell receptor beta chains from one sample sequenced in a study of cytomegalovirus exposure and HLA in healthy donors (dated by TCRdb to 2016 to 2017). Library preparation used the immunoSEQ multiplex PCR assay. For the multiplex PCR, a mixture combining 60 forward primers for TCR Vbeta segments and 13 reverse primers for TCR Jbeta segments was used. Drawn from immuneACCESS, this table holds only the in-frame rearrangements with V and J called that TCRdb kept. Clones are partly lost; checked studies trace under half to an unresolved V gene and leave the rest unexplained. The sample has fewer than 200,000 clones on record, around 77% of them singletons. In total, the top ten clones hold about 2.4% of the sample. The specimen was PBMCs. These TCRs come from a man aged 55-75 years in good health and CMV-seronegative.

The V and J genes are TRBV5-6 and TRBJ2-7, with 10 bases fitting TRBD1. Germline V CDR1 and CDR2: SGHDT, YYEEEE. V gave up 0 bases and J gave up 1 base; unmatched junction bases: 1. This CDR3 has 15 amino acids. The chain's CDR3 is CASSLGQGASYEQYF. In DNA form, the CDR3 reads TGTGCCAGCAGCTTGGGACAGGGGGCTTCCTACGAGCAGTACTTC.

The chain is built from TRBV5-6 and TRBJ2-1, with a tentative D call TRBD1 (5 bases). This CDR3 comprises 13 residues. The V gene lost 4 bases and the J gene lost 12 bases, with 17 bases spanning the gap. Germline-derived CDR1 and CDR2 are SGHDT and YYEEEE. The CDR3 region has the DNA TGTGCCAGCAGCGACGACAGATTCGTCGGGCAGTTCTTC. Translation: CASSDDRFVGQFF.

This clone showed up just a few times. This sequence joins TRBV27 and TRBJ1-1; D possibly corresponds to TRBD1 (5 bases). CDR1 MNHEY and CDR2 SMNVEV come from the germline V gene (reference sequence). The CDR3 loop spans 15 amino acids. V lost 5 bases and J lost 1, with 14 bases in between. In nucleotides, the CDR3 is TGTGCCAGCAGTGGTTGGGGGGAGGGGAACACTGAAGCTTTCTTT. It codes for CASSGWGEGNTEAFF.

The chain carries TRBV4-1 and TRBJ2-3, with 11 bases that match TRBD2. This CDR3 has 17 amino acids. Germline CDR1 and CDR2: MGHRA and YSYEKL. Trimming cost V 0 bases and J 5 bases; bases outside gene matches: 7. DNA for the CDR3: TGCGCCAGCAGCCAAGAGGGGAGAGGACTAGCGGGAGATACGCAGTATTTT. Its protein product is CASSQEGRGLAGDTQYF.

The chain carries TRBV6-1 and TRBJ1-2; D remains ambiguous. V lost 2 bases to trimming and J lost 0 bases, with 10 bases between them. The CDR3 sequence is 15 residues long. Germline CDR1 MNHNS, CDR2 SASEGT. The CDR3 protein is CASSEFQATNYGYTF. CDR3 sequence (DNA): TGTGCCAGCAGTGAATTCCAGGCAACTAACTATGGCTACACCTTC.

This clone was observed a single time. The chain links TRBV4-1 to TRBJ1-6; TRBD1 aligns across 7 bases. V lost 1 base, J lost 6 bases, and 6 bases stayed unmatched. Germline V lookup: CDR1 MGHRA, CDR2 YSYEKL. The CDR3 is made up of 16 amino acids. The CDR3 DNA reads TGCGCCAGCAGCCAAGCGCCGGGACAGAGTAATTCACCCCTCCACTTT. It specifies CASSQAPGQSNSPLHF.

Only one count was recorded for this clone. The chain links TRBV2 to TRBJ2-2, with a tentative D call TRBD1 (6 bases). This CDR3 region has 13 residues. The germline CDR1 and CDR2 sequences are SNHLY and FYNNEI. Trimming cost V 6 bases and J 5 bases, with 10 bases left between them. This CDR3 is CASSYRVTGELFF. In DNA form, the CDR3 reads TGTGCCAGCAGCTACAGGGTAACCGGGGAGCTGTTTTTT.

The chain combines TRBV5-1 with TRBJ2-2; D perhaps matches TRBD1 (5 bases). Trimming pared 4 bases from V and 4 bases from J, leaving 11 bases between. The germline gives CDR1 SGHRS, CDR2 YFSETQ. The CDR3 loop spans 14 amino acids. The CDR3 DNA is TGCGCCAGCAGCGAGCAGGGTCGCACCGGGGAGCTGTTTTTT. Amino acids: CASSEQGRTGELFF.

This rearrangement joins TRBV28 to TRBJ2-2, with no clear D. Germline V lookup: CDR1 MDHEN, CDR2 SYDVKM. The CDR3 contains 13 residues. Trimming pared 7 bases from V and 3 bases from J, leaving 9 bases between. The DNA of the CDR3 is TGTGCCAGCACTCAGGCGTACACCGGGGAGCTGTTTTTT. Protein product: CASTQAYTGELFF. Looking up the rest from reference TRBV28 and TRBJ2-2 gives the full variable domain: DVKVTQSSRYLVKRTGEKVFLECVQDMDHENMFWYRQDPGLGLRLIYFSYDVKMKEKGDIPEGYSVSREKKERFSLILESASTNQTSMYLCASTQAYTGELFFGEGSRLTVL.

In nucleotides, the CDR3 is TGTGCCAGCAGCCGTCGGGGTTATGAAGCTTTCTTT. Translation: CASSRRGYEAFF. The V and J genes are TRBV11-2 and TRBJ1-1; D gene uncertain. Germline CDR1 SGHAT, CDR2 FQNNGV. There are 12 residues in the CDR3. The V gene lost 5 bases and the J gene lost 7 bases, with 11 bases spanning the gap.

The chain combines TRBV11-2 with TRBJ1-2; 8 positions match TRBD1. The germline gives CDR1 SGHAT, CDR2 FQNNGV. This CDR3 region has 15 residues. V lost 5 bases to trimming and J lost 6 bases; unmatched junction nucleotides: 11. The CDR3: CASSRSGGIGDGYTF. The CDR3 DNA follows: TGTGCCAGCAGCCGGTCAGGGGGCATCGGGGATGGCTACACCTTC.

The chain is built from TRBV9 and TRBJ2-5, with TRBD2 as a possible D gene (7 bases). The ends were cut back, 3 bases at V and 5 bases at J, with 17 bases in the middle. Germline V CDR1 and CDR2: SGDLS, YYNGEE. This CDR3 region has 15 residues. The CDR3 DNA reads as TGTGCCAGCAGCGCCGAGGGGGGGGCCTGGGAGACCCAGTACTTC. Translation gives CASSAEGGAWETQYF.

The chain employs TRBV29-1 and TRBJ1-1, with D tentatively TRBD1 (5 bases). Germline V CDR1 and CDR2: SQVTM, ANQGSEA. The CDR3 is 12 residues long. Trimming stripped 4 bases from V and 6 bases from J, with 12 bases between. In nucleotides, the CDR3 is TGCAGCGTTGGCGACAGCCCAGCTGAAGCTTTCTTT. Its translation is CSVGDSPAEAFF.

This clone was observed a few times. The genes are TRBV5-6 and TRBJ2-2; 8 nucleotides match TRBD2. The CDR3 runs to 19 residues. The germline V gene has CDR1 SGHDT and CDR2 YYEEEE. With 4 bases clipped from V and 3 bases from J, the junction kept 17 bases outside the gene matches. This chain's CDR3 is CASSHGWREAHPDTGELFF. Written as DNA, the CDR3 is TGTGCCAGCAGCCATGGTTGGCGGGAGGCCCACCCCGACACCGGGGAGCTGTTTTTT.

The chain joins TRBV27 to TRBJ1-5, with 8 bases matching TRBD1. With V trimmed by 5 bases and J by 0 bases, 6 bases remained unmatched. This CDR3 comprises 16 residues. The germline gives CDR1 MNHEY, CDR2 SMNVEV (reference sequence). The CDR3 loop is CASSPRTGNSNQPQHF. Written as DNA, the CDR3 is TGTGCCAGCAGTCCCCGGACAGGGAATAGCAATCAGCCCCAGCATTTT.

The gene calls are TRBV10-3 and TRBJ2-5; tentative D call: TRBD2 (5 bases). The V gene lost 5 bases and the J gene lost 1 base, with 11 bases spanning the gap. Germline lookup yields CDR1 ENHRY and CDR2 SYGVKD. CDR3 length: 14 residues. DNA of the CDR3: TGTGCCATCAGTTCGGGAAGGGCCCAAGAGACCCAGTACTTC. Encoded protein: CAISSGRAQETQYF.

V usage is TRBV7-9 and J usage is TRBJ2-7, with 8 bases lining up with TRBD1. Germline lookup yields CDR1 SEHNR and CDR2 FQNEAQ (reference sequence). The ends lost 5 bases at V and 5 bases at J; junction bases unmatched: 11. The CDR3 is 15 residues long. The CDR3 nucleotides are TGTGCCAGCAGCCCGATTGGCAGGGGGCAGGACGAGCAGTACTTC. Protein product: CASSPIGRGQDEQYF.

The rearrangement uses TRBV2 and TRBJ1-1; 8 positions match TRBD1. Germline V gene lookup returns CDR1 SNHLY and CDR2 FYNNEI. The CDR3 totals 15 residues. V shed 3 bases and J 6 bases; nucleotides not matched to a gene: 9. CDR3 sequence: CASSEWDRWDPEAFF. In DNA form, the CDR3 reads TGTGCCAGCAGTGAGTGGGACAGGTGGGACCCTGAAGCTTTCTTT.

The chain couples TRBV6-6 to TRBJ2-5; a possible D gene is TRBD2 (6 bases). V was clipped by 2 bases and J by 4 bases, with 11 bases between them. Germline V gene sequence: CDR1 MNHNY, CDR2 SVGAGI (reference sequence). The CDR3 consists of 14 residues. The CDR3 region is CASSYLGGRETQYF. The CDR3 nucleotides read TGTGCCAGCAGTTACCTCGGGGGTAGAGAGACCCAGTACTTC.

This chain uses TRBV19 with TRBJ1-5; D remains ambiguous. This CDR3 contains 13 residues. Trimming left V 3 bases short and J 5 bases short, with 8 bases between. CDR1 and CDR2 (germline): LNHDA, SQIVND (reference sequence). The CDR3 nucleotides read TGTGCCAGTAGTATGAGTTTCTATCAGCCCCAGCATTTT. Amino acid sequence: CASSMSFYQPQHF. Full variable domain (outside the CDR3, taken from reference TRBV19 and TRBJ1-5): DGGITQSPKYLFRKEGQNVTLSCEQNLNHDAMYWYRQDPGQGLRLIYYSQIVNDFQKGDIAEGYSVSREKKESFPLTVTSAQKNPTAFYLCASSMSFYQPQHFGDGTRLSIL.

As DNA, the CDR3 is TGTGCCAGCAGTCTCCGCGGGCCCAATTCGGAGACCCAGTACTTC. The encoded protein is CASSLRGPNSETQYF. The chain couples TRBV5-4 to TRBJ2-5, with a tentative D call TRBD2 (5 bases). Trimming took off 5 bases at V and 5 bases at J, with 19 bases between the two ends. This CDR3 contains 15 residues. Germline V gives CDR1 SGHNT, CDR2 YYREEE (reference sequence).